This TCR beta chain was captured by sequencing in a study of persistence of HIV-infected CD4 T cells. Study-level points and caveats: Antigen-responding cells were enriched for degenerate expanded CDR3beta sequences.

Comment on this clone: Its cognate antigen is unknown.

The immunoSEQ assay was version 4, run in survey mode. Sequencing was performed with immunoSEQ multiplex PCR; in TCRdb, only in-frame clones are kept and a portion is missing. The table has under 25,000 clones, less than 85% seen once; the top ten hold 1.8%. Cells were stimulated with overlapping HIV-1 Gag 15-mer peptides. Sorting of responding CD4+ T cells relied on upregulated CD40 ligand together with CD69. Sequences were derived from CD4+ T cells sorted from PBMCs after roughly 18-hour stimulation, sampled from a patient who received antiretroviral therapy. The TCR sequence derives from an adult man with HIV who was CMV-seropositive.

The CDR3 loop is CAISDRNSVATNEKLFF. The CDR3 nucleotides read TGTGCCATCAGTGACCGTAACTCGGTCGCAACTAATGAAAAACTGTTTTTT. The chain uses TRBV10-3 and TRBJ1-4, with D hard to call. The CDR3 runs to 17 residues. V was clipped by 3 bases and J by 0 bases, with 14 bases between them. Germline V gives CDR1 ENHRY, CDR2 SYGVKD.